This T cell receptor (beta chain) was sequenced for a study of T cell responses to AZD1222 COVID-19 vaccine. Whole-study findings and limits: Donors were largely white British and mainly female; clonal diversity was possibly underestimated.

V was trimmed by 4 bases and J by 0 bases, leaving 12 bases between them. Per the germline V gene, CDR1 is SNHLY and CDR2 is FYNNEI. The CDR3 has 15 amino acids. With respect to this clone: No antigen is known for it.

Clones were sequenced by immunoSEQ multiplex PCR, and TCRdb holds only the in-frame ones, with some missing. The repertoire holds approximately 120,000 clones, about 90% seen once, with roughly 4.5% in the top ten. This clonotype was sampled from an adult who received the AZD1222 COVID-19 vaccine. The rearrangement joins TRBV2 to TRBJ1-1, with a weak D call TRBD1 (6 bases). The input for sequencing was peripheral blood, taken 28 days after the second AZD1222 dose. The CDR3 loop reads CASSGRGGLNTEAFF. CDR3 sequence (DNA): TGTGCCAGCAGTGGTAGGGGGGGGTTGAACACTGAAGCTTTCTTT.